These 32 T cell receptor beta chains were sequenced from one sample in a study of Graves' ophthalmopathy and Graves' hyperthyroidism. Investigators amplified TCR beta CDR3 regions from RNA transcripts. A first-round RT-PCR used HTBI primers, followed by a second-round multiplex PCR. TCRdb re-derived calls from the multiplex PCR reads in MiXCR, one entry per CDR3 protein. This table holds about 1.2 million distinct CDR3 sequences, roughly two fifths found once. Sequencing was carried out using peripheral blood or thyroid tissue (not recorded which). These receptors came from an adult man with Graves' hyperthyroidism.

This clonotype was counted a few times. The chain employs TRBV6-5 and TRBJ1-1, with 8 nucleotides matching TRBD1. CDR3 length: 15 amino acids. Germline V gives CDR1 MNHEY, CDR2 SVGAGI. The trim removed 3 bases at V and 7 bases at J, leaving 10 bases unmatched. The CDR3 spells CASSYPNQGAGEAFF. The CDR3 DNA sequence: TGTGCCAGCAGTTATCCCAATCAGGGGGCGGGTGAAGCTTTCTTT.

V and J are TRBV10-3 and TRBJ2-5; the match to TRBD2 covers 13 bases. With V trimmed by 10 bases and J by 3 bases, 8 bases remained unmatched. Looked up from germline, CDR1 is ENHRY and CDR2 is SYGVKD. This CDR3 spans 15 amino acids. The CDR3 protein is CATRTSGRGEETQYF. In DNA, the CDR3 is TGTGCCACCCGGACTAGCGGGAGAGGGGAAGAGACCCAGTACTTC.

This chain uses TRBV7-2 with TRBJ2-5; 15 nucleotides align to TRBD2. Germline V gene lookup returns CDR1 SGHTA and CDR2 FQGNSA. This CDR3 region has 18 residues. The V and J ends lost 0 bases and 6 bases, in that order; junction bases with no gene match: 8. The CDR3 DNA is TGTGCCAGCAGCTTAGCACCCGGACTAGCGGGAGGGCCCAAGACCCAGTACTTC. The encoded protein is CASSLAPGLAGGPKTQYF.

The chain joins TRBV6-6 to TRBJ2-7; D remains ambiguous. Germline lookup yields CDR1 MNHNY and CDR2 SVGAGI (reference sequence). The CDR3 spans 14 residues. V was pared by 4 bases and J by 2 bases, with 12 bases between. The CDR3 sequence: CASSFYGPTYEQYF. CDR3 DNA sequence: TGTGCCAGCAGTTTTTACGGCCCAACCTACGAGCAGTACTTC.

This clonotype occurred many times. The genes are TRBV12-3 or TRBV12-4 and TRBJ1-5; a weak D match, TRBD1 (5 bases). There are 15 residues in the CDR3. V lost 5 bases, J lost 7 bases, and 18 bases lay in between. CDR3 DNA: TGTGCCAGCAGTGGGGACTCCCGGTTGGGACAGCCCCAGCATTTT. Its translation is CASSGDSRLGQPQHF.

The chain employs TRBV12-3 or TRBV12-4 and TRBJ2-5; either TRBD1 or TRBD2 may fit D (7 bases each). With 1 base removed from V and 9 bases from J, the gap between germline ends came to 24 bases. CDR3 length equals 17 residues. CDR3 loop: CASSLVGQGGSNQPQYF. In DNA, the CDR3 is TGTGCCAGCAGTTTAGTCGGCCAGGGGGGGAGCAATCAGCCCCAGTACTTC.

V gene TRBV25-1 combines with J gene TRBJ2-7, with 8 bases fitting TRBD1. CDR1 and CDR2 (germline): MGHDK, SYGVNS. With 7 bases clipped from V and 0 bases from J, the junction kept 11 bases outside the gene matches. The CDR3 runs 16 residues. The CDR3 protein is CASISNRDRSSYEQYF. CDR3 bases: TGTGCCAGCATTTCGAACCGGGACAGGAGCTCCTACGAGCAGTACTTC.

The chain has TRBV7-9 and TRBJ1-6; 7 bases are a match to TRBD1. CDR1 is SEHNR, CDR2 FQNEAQ, per germline (reference sequence). The length of the CDR3 is 16 residues. V was pared by 1 base and J by 8 bases, with 8 bases of the junction left unmatched. The DNA for the CDR3 is TGTGCCAGCAGCTTAGTCCGGACAGGAAGAGATTCACCCCTCCACTTT. Translation: CASSLVRTGRDSPLHF.

The rearrangement links TRBV7-2 to TRBJ1-2, with unresolved D. CDR3 length: 16 amino acids. V was shortened by 1 base and J by 8 bases, with 20 bases between the two germline ends. CDR1 is SGHTA, CDR2 FQGNSA, per germline. CDR3 in amino acids: CASSLVVGRPPYGYTF. Here the CDR3 DNA reads TGTGCCAGCAGCTTAGTGGTTGGCAGGCCCCCCTACGGCTACACCTTC.

This clonotype was detected many times. The J gene is TRBJ1-6, the V gene TRBV6-5; TRBD1 is a possible D gene (5 bases). This CDR3 region has 15 residues. Per the germline V gene, CDR1 is MNHEY and CDR2 is SVGAGI. The V and J ends lost 6 bases and 0 bases respectively, with 9 bases between them. DNA for the CDR3: TGTGCCAGCAGACAGGCTAGCTCCTATAATTCACCCCTCCACTTT. This encodes CASRQASSYNSPLHF.

The chain combines TRBV7-9 with TRBJ2-3; 9 bases match TRBD1. The CDR3 consists of 13 residues. Germline trimming cut 5 bases from V and 11 bases from J; bases unmatched to any gene: 8. The germline CDR1 and CDR2 sequences are SEHNR and FQNEAQ (reference sequence). Written as DNA, the CDR3 is TGTGCCAGCAGCCGGATACAGGGGGCTTGGCAGTATTTT. Translation gives CASSRIQGAWQYF. Full variable domain (outside the CDR3, taken from reference TRBV7-9 and TRBJ2-3): DTGVSQNPRHKITKRGQNVTFRCDPISEHNRLYWYRQTLGQGPEFLTYFQNEAQLEKSRLLSDRFSAERPKGSFSTLEIQRTEQGDSAMYLCASSRIQGAWQYFGPGTRLTVL.

This clonotype was counted at least ten times. The chain carries TRBV29-1 and TRBJ2-7; no definite D call. Germline V gene sequence: CDR1 SQVTM, CDR2 ANQGSEA. The V and J ends lost 0 bases and 0 bases respectively, with 3 bases between them. The CDR3 has 12 residues. CDR3 DNA sequence: TGCAGCGTTGAAGACCCCTCCTACGAGCAGTACTTC. Translated, it gives CSVEDPSYEQYF.

This clonotype was counted only a few times. The chain combines TRBV7-2 with TRBJ2-5, with 8 bases matching TRBD2. The CDR3 consists of 17 residues. Trimming took 3 bases from V and 1 from J; bases not matched to a gene: 10. CDR1 and CDR2 from the germline V gene are SGHTA and FQGNSA. CDR3 in amino acids: CASSLVRLAGFQETQYF. The CDR3 DNA follows: TGTGCCAGCAGCTTGGTAAGGCTAGCGGGCTTCCAAGAGACCCAGTACTTC.

Comments on this clonotype: The junction differs from germline at one of its ends, possibly a read error. The chain combines TRBV2 with TRBJ2-2; D may be TRBD2 (6 bases). CDR1 is SNHLY and CDR2 is FYNNEI in the germline V gene. This CDR3 has 11 amino acids. The CDR3: CASSDYGGAVF. In nucleotides, the CDR3 is TGTGCCAGCAGTGACTACGGGGGAGCTGTTTTT.

This clonotype has a count of ten or more. This chain uses TRBV12-3 or TRBV12-4 with TRBJ1-6, with no clear D. Between the trimmed V and J ends, which lost 2 bases and 8 bases, there was a span of 10 bases. CDR3 length: 14 residues. The CDR3 reads CASSLSTGDSPLHF. CDR3 in DNA: TGTGCCAGCAGTTTATCTACTGGGGATTCACCCCTCCACTTT.

The table lists this clonotype with many counts. The chain is built from TRBV29-1 and TRBJ2-7; TRBD2 matches 14 bases. V gave up 4 bases and J gave up 2 bases; unmatched junction bases: 4. Germline-derived CDR1 and CDR2 are SQVTM and ANQGSEA. The CDR3 spans 15 residues. This CDR3 is CSVGGLAGVPYEQYF. The DNA of the CDR3 is TGCAGCGTTGGGGGACTAGCGGGAGTCCCCTACGAGCAGTACTTC.

As to this clonotype: This clone may be a read error of a much larger clone one base away. The gene calls are TRBV7-2 and TRBJ2-5; the D call may be TRBD1 or TRBD2 (5 bases each). Looked up from germline, CDR1 is SGHTA and CDR2 is FQGNSA. This CDR3 spans 15 amino acids. Trimming took 5 bases from V and 5 from J, leaving 18 bases between them. CDR3 protein: CASSPGNRRLETQYF. The CDR3 bases are TGTGCCAGCAGCCCTGGGAACAGGAGGTTGGAGACCCAGTACTTC.

The rearrangement uses TRBV10-1 and TRBJ1-1; D unclear. Germline V gene sequence: CDR1 WNHNN, CDR2 SYGVQD (reference sequence). The CDR3 is 11 residues long. CDR3 loop: CANAVGTEAFF. CDR3 nucleotide sequence: TGCGCAAACGCGGTTGGCACTGAAGCTTTCTTT.

The chain links TRBV11-1 to TRBJ1-1; 10 bases line up with TRBD1. The germline V gene has CDR1 SGHAT and CDR2 FQDESV (reference sequence). This CDR3 is 13 amino acids long. V lost 5 bases to trimming and J lost 11 bases; unmatched junction nucleotides: 8. CDR3 amino acids: CASSVPGQGRAFF. The DNA for the CDR3 is TGTGCCAGCAGCGTTCCGGGACAGGGGAGGGCTTTCTTT.

This clonotype was seen more than once but under ten times. V and J are TRBV12-3 or TRBV12-4 and TRBJ2-7, with 9 bases fitting TRBD1. Unmatched junction bases numbered 11, after V lost 3 bases and J lost 2 bases. The CDR3 totals 17 residues. This CDR3 is CASSFGARDRATYEQYF. The CDR3 DNA reads as TGTGCCAGCAGTTTTGGGGCGAGGGACAGGGCCACCTACGAGCAGTACTTC.

The gene calls are TRBV19 and TRBJ1-1; the match to TRBD1 covers 8 bases. The CDR3 contains 15 residues. J was trimmed by 1 base and V by 5 bases; bases with no gene match: 6. Germline values: CDR1 LNHDA, CDR2 SQIVND (reference sequence). CDR3 sequence: CASSLYRGTNTEAFF. CDR3 nucleotide sequence: TGTGCCAGTAGTCTCTACAGGGGGACGAACACTGAAGCTTTCTTT.

This clonotype has a handful of counts. This could be a read error, since a much larger clone is one nucleotide away. The chain uses TRBV15 and TRBJ2-5, with 7 bases aligning to TRBD2. Germline values: CDR1 LNHNV, CDR2 YYDKDF (reference sequence). This CDR3 contains 13 residues. The CDR3 coding sequence is TGTGCCACCAGCAGGGCTAGCGGAGAGACCCAGCACTTC. Amino acid sequence: CATSRASGETQHF.

This rearrangement joins TRBV5-1 to TRBJ1-5, with a possible D match to TRBD1 (6 bases). Trimming stripped 8 bases from V and 1 base from J, with 22 bases between. The CDR3 covers 17 residues. Germline V CDR1 and CDR2: SGHRS, YFSETQ. CDR3 sequence: CARLPGHRISSNQPQHF. The CDR3 coding sequence is TGCGCCAGGCTCCCGGGACACAGGATCTCGAGCAATCAGCCCCAGCATTTT. Full variable domain (remainder filled in from reference TRBV5-1 and TRBJ1-5): KAGVTQTPRYLIKTRGQQVTLSCSPISGHRSVSWYQQTPGQGLQFLFEYFSETQRNKGNFPGRFSGRQFSNSRSEMNVSTLELGDSALYLCARLPGHRISSNQPQHFGDGTRLSIL.

This clonotype has ten or more counts. This rearrangement joins TRBV12-3 or TRBV12-4 to TRBJ1-1, with a possible D match to TRBD1 (5 bases). The V end lost 1 base, the J end lost 6 bases, and 12 bases lay between the germline ends. CDR3 length: 14 amino acids. The CDR3 sequence is CASSLGAGKPEAFF. In DNA, the CDR3 is TGTGCCAGCAGTTTAGGCGCAGGGAAGCCTGAAGCTTTCTTT.

The genes are TRBV19 and TRBJ2-6; TRBD1 agrees at 7 bases. The CDR3 loop spans 18 amino acids. Germline values: CDR1 LNHDA, CDR2 SQIVND (reference sequence). V shed 8 bases and J 0 bases; nucleotides not matched to a gene: 13. The CDR3 sequence is CASHVGTAAGSGANVLTF. CDR3 in DNA: TGTGCCAGTCACGTCGGGACAGCGGCCGGCTCTGGGGCCAACGTCCTGACTTTC.

This clonotype has more than one count but fewer than ten. The chain combines TRBV7-8 with TRBJ2-2, with D unresolved. V was cut by 6 bases and J by 0 bases, with 5 bases left in between. Germline V gives CDR1 SGHVS, CDR2 FQNEAQ. This CDR3 region has 13 residues. CDR3 in DNA: TGTGCCAGCAGTAAACCGAACACCGGGGAGCTGTTTTTT. Translated: CASSKPNTGELFF.

This chain connects TRBV15 to TRBJ2-3; perhaps TRBD2 as D (5 bases). The CDR3 totals 17 residues. The V gene lost 1 base and the J gene lost 3 bases, with 17 bases spanning the gap. In germline, CDR1 is LNHNV, CDR2 YYDKDF (reference sequence). CDR3 residues: CATSRALIGIGTDTQYF. CDR3 bases: TGTGCCACCAGCAGAGCCCTTATCGGGATCGGAACAGATACGCAGTATTTT.

The chain employs TRBV28 and TRBJ2-7; D possibly corresponds to TRBD2 (5 bases). Germline CDR1 and CDR2: MDHEN and SYDVKM. The CDR3 has 13 amino acids. V was trimmed by 10 bases and J by 1 base, leaving 14 bases between them. The chain's CDR3 is CATGSGSSYEQYF. CDR3 bases: TGTGCCACCGGGTCGGGAAGTTCCTACGAGCAGTACTTC.

Regarding this clonotype: Since a much larger clone is just one base distant, this may be a read error. The chain carries TRBV10-3 and TRBJ1-1, with 7 nucleotides matching TRBD1. The CDR3 loop spans 14 amino acids. The germline V gene has CDR1 ENHRY and CDR2 SYGVKD. V trimming: 11 bases; J trimming: 1 base; junction bases outside the gene matches: 10. The CDR3 sequence is CAARGGGANTEAFF. CDR3 sequence (DNA): TGTGCCGCCAGGGGGGGGGGCGCGAACACTGAAGCTTTCTTT.

J is TRBJ2-7 and V is TRBV7-2; no definite D call. Germline V gene data show CDR1 as SGHTA and CDR2 as FQGNSA. CDR3 length equals 13 residues. Trimming shortened V by 0 bases and J by 9 bases, and 12 bases separated the two germline ends. The CDR3 reads CASSLAPGSRQYF. CDR3 bases: TGTGCCAGCAGCTTAGCCCCAGGAAGTCGGCAGTACTTC.

The V gene is TRBV7-9, the J gene TRBJ1-4, with 7 nucleotides matching TRBD1. V shed 5 bases, J shed 8 bases, and the junction held 14 bases outside the gene matches. The CDR3 covers 16 residues. Germline V gives CDR1 SEHNR, CDR2 FQNEAQ (reference sequence). The CDR3 sequence is CASSRQGANAWEKLFF. DNA for the CDR3: TGTGCCAGCAGCCGACAGGGTGCGAATGCCTGGGAAAAACTGTTTTTT.

The chain links TRBV19 to TRBJ1-5; 8 positions agree with TRBD1. This CDR3 region has 16 residues. Per germline, CDR1 LNHDA and CDR2 SQIVND (reference sequence). After removal of 4 bases from V and 3 bases from J, the junction contained 8 bases not matched to a gene. CDR3 amino acids: CASSTLDRGLNQPQHF. As DNA, the CDR3 is TGTGCCAGTAGTACCTTAGACAGGGGCCTCAATCAGCCCCAGCATTTT.